What follows are 5 T cell receptor beta chains derived from one specimen sequenced in a study of Ad26.COV2.S vaccination and SARS-CoV-2 variants. This table comes from immunoSEQ multiplex PCR, and its TCRdb copy is limited to in-frame clones, with some not included. Found here are 430,000 or so clones, roughly nine tenths of them singletons; the top ten hold just over 2.5%. Treatment reported: roughly 20 received Ad26.COV2.S at low or high dose, single or two shots; several received placebo; per-sample allocation not given. Sample collection was performed on day 63 after the first vaccine or placebo injection. This specimen consisted of peripheral blood, obtained in a trial of Ad26.COV2.S vaccine versus placebo. All receptors come from a person aged 18 to 65 who received the Ad26.COV2.S COVID-19 vaccine or a placebo.

The V and J genes are TRBV5-1 and TRBJ1-2; the D is unclear. Germline CDR1 and CDR2: SGHRS and YFSETQ. V was shortened by 5 bases and J by 3 bases, with 14 bases between the two germline ends. The length of the CDR3 is 14 residues. The CDR3 DNA reads TGCGCCAGCAGTAATAGGCCCCGGGACTATGGCTACACCTTC. This translates into CASSNRPRDYGYTF. The full variable domain, with the rest looked up from reference TRBV5-1 and TRBJ1-2, is KAGVTQTPRYLIKTRGQQVTLSCSPISGHRSVSWYQQTPGQGLQFLFEYFSETQRNKGNFPGRFSGRQFSNSRSEMNVSTLELGDSALYLCASSNRPRDYGYTFGSGTRLTVV.

The CDR3 DNA is TGTGCCAGTAGAGATTGGTCTAGCAATCAGCCCCAGCATTTT. It codes for CASRDWSSNQPQHF. The chain couples TRBV19 to TRBJ1-5; D gene ambiguous. The germline V gene encodes CDR1 LNHDA and CDR2 SQIVND (reference sequence). The V gene lost 6 bases and the J gene lost 0 bases, with 9 bases spanning the gap. This CDR3 has 14 residues.

The chain couples TRBV6-2 or TRBV6-3 to TRBJ1-1; maybe TRBD1 (6 bases). Trimming pared 1 base from V and 11 bases from J, leaving 17 bases between. Germline loops: CDR1 MNHEY, CDR2 SVGEGT. The CDR3 is 14 amino acids. The CDR3 region is CASSYLTTGFNAFF. The CDR3 bases are TGTGCCAGCAGTTACTTAACTACAGGGTTTAACGCTTTCTTT.

The CDR3 sequence is CASSPRGVSLSAEAFF. The DNA of the CDR3 is TGTGCCAGCTCACCCCGGGGTGTTAGTCTCTCTGCTGAAGCTTTCTTT. This chain uses TRBV18 with TRBJ1-1; no clear D gene. This CDR3 contains 16 residues. Germline CDR1 KGHSH, CDR2 LQKENI. The ends were cut back, 3 bases at V and 6 bases at J, with 20 bases in the middle.

The V gene is TRBV11-3, the J gene TRBJ2-2; 8 bases line up with TRBD2. The ends lost 5 bases at V and 1 base at J; junction bases unmatched: 6. Germline V lookup: CDR1 SGHNT, CDR2 YENEEA. This CDR3 spans 16 amino acids. CDR3 sequence (DNA): TGTGCCAGCAGCACACGTAGCGGGGTGAACACCGGGGAGCTGTTTTTT. Protein sequence: CASSTRSGVNTGELFF.